In its sample, the clone carrying this TCR beta chain was seen a few times. Its specificity is unknown. These data belong to a study of beta chain features in type 1 diabetes. Study information: When patients were set against healthy donors, age, gender and cell yields were similar.

CDR3 size: 15 residues. V lost 5 bases to trimming and J lost 0 bases, with 13 bases between them. In germline, CDR1 is MNHEY, CDR2 SMNVEV (reference sequence). Study observations and caveats: Sequencing used cDNA, and cells with high TCR expression could therefore be over-represented. These data did not resolve whether HLA type affects TCRB rearrangement.

What was sequenced were expressed TCRB transcripts, since all of the isolated RNA had been reverse transcribed. Measured with immunoSEQ multiplex PCR; TCRdb has only the in-frame clones, and not every one. This sample yields nearly 250,000 clones, of which 12% to 15% are seen a single time; around 0.026% belongs to the top ten. This receptor was identified in a woman between 40 and 50 years old in good health. Sequenced material: naive CD4+ T cells from blood. The chain uses TRBV27 and TRBJ2-5, with D perhaps matching TRBD1 (6 bases). CDR3 coding DNA: TGTGCCAGCAGTAAACGGACAGACTACCAAGAGACCCAGTACTTC. It specifies CASSKRTDYQETQYF.